This passage covers 16 T cell receptor beta chains from one sample sequenced in a study of CD8 T cells in Susac syndrome. RNA was extracted with the RNeasy kit, and a quantity of roughly 0.5 to 1 ug was reverse transcribed using random hexamers. TCRdb analysed the immunoSEQ multiplex PCR reads with MiXCR anew, one entry per CDR3 protein. The sample consists of around 150,000 distinct CDR3 sequences, about 95% of them appearing once. Sample: CD8+ T cells from PBMCs. The receptors derive from a human donor with Susac syndrome.

The chain links TRBV29-1 to TRBJ2-1; the match to TRBD2 covers 8 bases. The CDR3 consists of 18 residues. The J segment lost 0 bases and the V segment lost 3 bases, leaving 13 bases of the junction unmatched. Germline-derived CDR1 and CDR2 are SQVTM and ANQGSEA. CDR3 DNA sequence: TGCAGCGTTGATGGGCCCAGCGGGAGCCCCCTCTCCTACAATGAGCAGTTCTTC. This translates into CSVDGPSGSPLSYNEQFF.

V and J are TRBV20-1 and TRBJ2-7; D unresolved. The CDR3 is made up of 12 amino acids. The germline CDR1 and CDR2 sequences are DFQATT and SNEGSKA (reference sequence). The ends were cut back, 2 bases at V and 4 bases at J, with 9 bases in the middle. CDR3 nucleotide sequence: TGCAGTGCTAGATTTGGCCAGTACGAGCAGTACTTC. It translates to CSARFGQYEQYF.

The chain couples TRBV28 to TRBJ2-1, with 7 bases lining up with TRBD2. The CDR3 is 14 amino acids. CDR1 is MDHEN and CDR2 is SYDVKM in the germline V gene. V trimming: 3 bases; J trimming: 7 bases; junction bases outside the gene matches: 6. The CDR3 protein is CASSFGLAANEQFF. The CDR3, as DNA: TGTGCCAGCAGTTTTGGTCTAGCGGCAAATGAGCAGTTCTTC.

The chain joins TRBV20-1 to TRBJ2-3; D possibly corresponds to TRBD1 (6 bases). This CDR3 has 13 amino acids. Trimming cost V 4 bases and J 2 bases, with 10 bases left between them. Germline assignment: CDR1 DFQATT and CDR2 SNEGSKA (reference sequence). The CDR3 DNA reads TGCAGTGCTAAGGGACACTACACAGATACGCAGTATTTT. This gives the protein CSAKGHYTDTQYF.

The chain is built from TRBV2 and TRBJ1-5; tentatively, D is TRBD1 (5 bases). This CDR3 has 12 amino acids. V was trimmed by 8 bases and J by 5 bases, leaving 10 bases between them. The germline gives CDR1 SNHLY, CDR2 FYNNEI. The CDR3 loop reads CASSGGDQPQHF. In DNA, the CDR3 is TGTGCCAGCTCCGGGGGTGATCAGCCCCAGCATTTT.

The V call is TRBV11-3, the J call TRBJ2-7; D is undetermined. Between the trimmed V and J ends, which lost 4 bases and 3 bases, there was a span of 13 bases. The CDR3 runs to 14 residues. Per the germline V gene, CDR1 is SGHNT and CDR2 is YENEEA. The CDR3 sequence: CASSSAVSGYEQYF. Written as DNA, the CDR3 is TGTGCCAGCAGCTCTGCGGTATCAGGCTACGAGCAGTACTTC.

The V and J genes are TRBV9 and TRBJ2-4, with 8 bases aligning to TRBD2. The CDR3 runs 15 residues. Losses at the gene ends were 0 bases for V and 8 bases for J; bases not matched to a gene: 7. Looked up from germline, CDR1 is SGDLS and CDR2 is YYNGEE. CDR3 region: CASSVVGGGRDIQYF. The CDR3 bases are TGTGCCAGCAGCGTAGTAGGCGGGGGGAGGGACATTCAGTACTTC.

The chain carries TRBV24-1 and TRBJ2-1; no firm D call. V was cut by 7 bases and J by 8 bases, with 11 bases left in between. This CDR3 spans 12 amino acids. Germline V gene data show CDR1 as KGHDR and CDR2 as SFDVKD. CDR3 bases: TGTGCCACCAGCCAATATGAGGATGAGCAGTTCTTC. Translated, it gives CATSQYEDEQFF.

The rearrangement uses TRBV27 and TRBJ1-1; 10 bases align to TRBD1. Germline values: CDR1 MNHEY, CDR2 SMNVEV (reference sequence). With 3 bases clipped from V and 0 bases from J, the junction kept 1 base outside the gene matches. The CDR3 contains 15 residues. CDR3 amino acids: CASSLGQGMNTEAFF. In DNA form, the CDR3 reads TGTGCCAGCAGTTTGGGACAGGGGATGAACACTGAAGCTTTCTTT.

The chain has TRBV9 and TRBJ2-5, with 9 bases matching TRBD1. Germline V CDR1 and CDR2: SGDLS, YYNGEE. The CDR3 sequence is 15 residues long. Unmatched junction bases numbered 10, after V lost 6 bases and J lost 4 bases. CDR3 sequence: CASNTGGLKGETQYF. Written as DNA, the CDR3 is TGTGCCAGCAACACAGGGGGCCTGAAAGGAGAGACCCAGTACTTC.

This clonotype was detected a few times. The chain combines TRBV11-2 with TRBJ2-3; D call uncertain. CDR1 SGHAT and CDR2 FQNNGV come from the germline V gene. V was pared by 1 base and J by 0 bases, with 8 bases between. The CDR3 extends over 15 amino acids. CDR3 bases: TGTGCCAGCAGCTTAGGGCTACCGAGCACAGATACGCAGTATTTT. This encodes CASSLGLPSTDTQYF. Together with reference TRBV11-2 and TRBJ2-3, the CDR3 gives the full variable domain: EAGVAQSPRYKIIEKRQSVAFWCNPISGHATLYWYQQILGQGPKLLIQFQNNGVVDDSQLPKDRFSAERLKGVDSTLKIQPAKLEDSAVYLCASSLGLPSTDTQYFGPGTRLTVL.

The chain joins TRBV7-8 to TRBJ1-1, with a weak D call TRBD1 (6 bases). The CDR3 contains 14 residues. V was trimmed by 1 base and J by 1 base, leaving 7 bases between them. From germline, CDR1 is SGHVS and CDR2 FQNEAQ. The DNA for the CDR3 is TGTGCCAGCAGCTTAGAGACAGGGAACACTGAAGCTTTCTTT. It translates to CASSLETGNTEAFF. Full variable domain (missing parts from reference TRBV7-8 and TRBJ1-1): GAGVSQSPRYKVAKRGQDVALRCDPISGHVSLFWYQQALGQGPEFLTYFQNEAQLDKSGLPSDRFFAERPEGSVSTLKIQRTQQEDSAVYLCASSLETGNTEAFFGQGTRLTVV.

This chain connects TRBV3-1 to TRBJ2-1; tentative D call: TRBD2 (5 bases). The CDR3 has 20 residues. V was trimmed by 0 bases and J by 8 bases, leaving 29 bases between them. The V gene's germline CDR1 is LGHDT and CDR2 YNNKEL (reference sequence). This CDR3 reads CASSQDRLQAAAILGDEQFF. As DNA, the CDR3 is TGTGCCAGCAGCCAAGATAGGCTTCAAGCGGCGGCCATATTGGGTGATGAGCAGTTCTTC.

This chain links TRBV19 with TRBJ2-7; a possible D gene is TRBD1 (6 bases). The CDR3 is 14 residues long. Per the germline V gene, CDR1 is LNHDA and CDR2 is SQIVND (reference sequence). The germline V and J ends were trimmed by 1 base and 3 bases, with 10 bases remaining between them. This CDR3 reads CASSIVGTSYEQYF. CDR3 bases: TGTGCCAGTAGTATAGTGGGGACAAGCTACGAGCAGTACTTC.

This clonotype was counted a single time. The V gene is TRBV5-6, the J gene TRBJ2-1; D not certain. CDR3 size: 13 residues. The V end lost 6 bases, the J end lost 7 bases, and 14 bases lay between the germline ends. The germline gives CDR1 SGHDT, CDR2 YYEEEE. CDR3 bases: TGTGCCAGCAACGAAGGCTGGGGAAATGAGCAGTTCTTC. This translates into CASNEGWGNEQFF. Drawing the rest from reference TRBV5-6 and TRBJ2-1, the complete variable domain is DAGVTQSPTHLIKTRGQQVTLRCSPKSGHDTVSWYQQALGQGPQFIFQYYEEEERQRGNFPDRFSGHQFPNYSSELNVNALLLGDSALYLCASNEGWGNEQFFGPGTRLTVL.

This clonotype appeared once. The rearrangement joins TRBV29-1 to TRBJ2-7, with D perhaps matching TRBD1 (5 bases). Germline V gives CDR1 SQVTM, CDR2 ANQGSEA. The CDR3 totals 11 residues. Trimming took off 4 bases at V and 3 bases at J, with 7 bases between the two ends. The chain's CDR3 is CSVGQNYEQYF. The CDR3 DNA sequence: TGCAGCGTTGGACAGAACTACGAGCAGTACTTC.